This T cell receptor (beta chain) was sequenced in a study of T cell responses to AZD1222 COVID-19 vaccine. Points from the study as a whole: Spike was spanned by vaccine-associated CD4 TCRs, which were dominant at 160-218 and 743-854. Reportedly, nearly half of unique spike TCRs recognized epitopes outside B.1.351/B.1.1.7 mutations. Following two doses of AZD1222, Spike-specific TCR breadth and depth rose.

Trimming took 0 bases from V and 6 from J, leaving 13 bases between them. The CDR3 runs to 15 residues. Per the germline V gene, CDR1 is SGDLS and CDR2 is YYNGEE. The count of this clone is one. No antigen is known for it. Sequencing was performed with immunoSEQ multiplex PCR; in TCRdb, only in-frame clones are kept and a portion is missing. The data hold about 90,000 clones, with 65% to 90% observed a single time. The source of this sequence is an adult in good health. The V gene is TRBV9, the J gene TRBJ1-3; D unclear. Sample: peripheral blood, taken on day 0 of AZD1222 vaccination. The CDR3 reads CASSVGSGASNTIYF. CDR3 coding DNA: TGTGCCAGCAGCGTAGGTTCAGGAGCTTCAAACACCATATATTTT.